The 30 T cell receptor beta chains presented below share a single source sample, sequenced in a study of cytomegalovirus exposure and HLA in healthy donors. The PCR ran on 60 Vbeta and 13 Jbeta primers. Generated by immunoSEQ multiplex PCR, the TCRdb table keeps only in-frame clones and is missing some. The sample holds about 97,000 clones, about 80% seen once. The sample taken for sequencing was PBMCs. These receptors were obtained from a male donor in good health and CMV-seropositive.

This rearrangement joins TRBV28 to TRBJ1-2; possibly TRBD1 for D (6 bases). This CDR3 is 14 amino acids long. The germline V gene has CDR1 MDHEN and CDR2 SYDVKM. V lost 6 bases and J lost 2, with 13 bases in between. The CDR3 loop reads CASRETGGNYGYTF. CDR3 coding DNA: TGTGCCAGCAGAGAGACAGGAGGCAACTATGGCTACACCTTC.

This chain joins TRBV5-1 and TRBJ2-1; 11 bases align to TRBD2. The CDR3 has 17 amino acids. V dropped 0 bases and J dropped 10; count of bases not matched to a gene: 12. CDR1 is SGHRS, CDR2 YFSETQ, per germline. Here the CDR3 reads CASSLASTSGGGEEQFF. CDR3 nucleotide sequence: TGCGCCAGCAGCTTGGCCAGCACTAGCGGGGGAGGGGAAGAGCAGTTCTTC. Drawing the rest from reference TRBV5-1 and TRBJ2-1, the complete variable domain is KAGVTQTPRYLIKTRGQQVTLSCSPISGHRSVSWYQQTPGQGLQFLFEYFSETQRNKGNFPGRFSGRQFSNSRSEMNVSTLELGDSALYLCASSLASTSGGGEEQFFGPGTRLTVL.

The table lists this clone with a few counts. The chain combines TRBV4-3 with TRBJ2-1, with a weak D call TRBD2 (6 bases). Germline-derived CDR1 and CDR2 are LGHNA and YSLEER. CDR3 size: 17 residues. V lost 0 bases and J lost 2, with 14 bases in between. The CDR3 reads CASSQDPWDFTYNEQFF. CDR3 DNA sequence: TGCGCCAGCAGCCAAGATCCCTGGGACTTCACCTACAATGAGCAGTTCTTC.

The chain couples TRBV2 to TRBJ2-2; the D gene is possibly TRBD1 (6 bases). Germline CDR1 SNHLY, CDR2 FYNNEI. V was pared by 7 bases and J by 1 base, with 13 bases between. This CDR3 contains 15 residues. The CDR3, as DNA: TGTGCCAGCATTACCCGGGACAAGAACACCGGGGAGCTGTTTTTT. Amino acids: CASITRDKNTGELFF.

The chain joins TRBV12-5 to TRBJ1-1, with TRBD1 identical over 10 bases. Germline CDR1 and CDR2: LGHNT and FRNRAP. The CDR3 spans 16 residues. After removal of 0 bases from V and 6 bases from J, the junction contained 7 bases not matched to a gene. The CDR3 DNA reads as TGTGCTAGTGGTTTGGTGCTCGGGACAGGGGTACCTGAAGCTTTCTTT. Amino acid sequence: CASGLVLGTGVPEAFF.

This clone appeared a single time. The J gene is TRBJ1-2, the V gene TRBV11-3; tentative D call: TRBD1 (6 bases). Germline CDR1 and CDR2: SGHNT and YENEEA. Trimming shortened V by 3 bases and J by 6 bases, and 11 bases separated the two germline ends. The CDR3 length is 13 residues. As DNA, the CDR3 is TGTGCCAGCAGCTTCGGACAGTTCAATGGCTACACCTTC. Translated, it gives CASSFGQFNGYTF.

The chain links TRBV5-1 to TRBJ1-2; TRBD1 is a possible D gene (6 bases). This CDR3 is built from 14 residues. Germline CDR1 SGHRS, CDR2 YFSETQ. V was shortened by 4 bases and J by 4 bases, with 14 bases between the two germline ends. The chain's CDR3 is CASSVGGASYGYTF. CDR3 DNA sequence: TGCGCCAGCAGCGTGGGGGGCGCATCCTATGGCTACACCTTC.

The rearrangement joins TRBV9 to TRBJ1-2; 10 bases match TRBD1. This CDR3 spans 14 amino acids. After removal of 0 bases from V and 8 bases from J, the junction contained 4 bases not matched to a gene. Germline V gene lookup returns CDR1 SGDLS and CDR2 YYNGEE. CDR3 residues: CASSVGQGARGYTF. In DNA form, the CDR3 reads TGTGCCAGCAGCGTAGGACAGGGGGCGAGAGGCTACACCTTC. The full variable domain, rest sourced from reference TRBV9 and TRBJ1-2, is DSGVTQTPKHLITATGQRVTLRCSPRSGDLSVYWYQQSLDQGLQFLIQYYNGEERAKGNILERFSAQQFPDLHSELNLSSLELGDSALYFCASSVGQGARGYTFGSGTRLTVV.

The V and J genes are TRBV4-1 and TRBJ2-7, with TRBD2 identical over 12 bases. Germline CDR1 MGHRA, CDR2 YSYEKL. V lost 4 bases to trimming and J lost 1 base; unmatched junction nucleotides: 8. There are 17 residues in the CDR3. The CDR3 spells CASSRGTSGYNSYEQYF. CDR3 nucleotides: TGCGCCAGCAGCCGCGGGACTAGCGGGTACAATTCCTACGAGCAGTACTTC.

The chain has TRBV7-9 and TRBJ2-3; 12 bases agree with TRBD2. CDR1 and CDR2 (germline): SEHNR, FQNEAQ (reference sequence). The ends lost 4 bases at V and 5 bases at J; junction bases unmatched: 7. The CDR3 extends over 16 amino acids. The CDR3 protein is CASSSASGGAVDTQYF. The CDR3 nucleotides are TGTGCCAGCAGCTCCGCTAGCGGGGGGGCCGTAGATACGCAGTATTTT.

This chain's CDR3 is CASTPGGSNTEAFF. The CDR3 DNA sequence: TGTGCCAGTACCCCCGGGGGGTCGAACACTGAAGCTTTCTTT. This chain uses TRBV19 with TRBJ1-1; D may be TRBD1 (5 bases). This CDR3 has 14 residues. In germline, CDR1 is LNHDA, CDR2 SQIVND (reference sequence). V gave up 7 bases and J gave up 1 base, with 13 bases separating them.

The rearrangement links TRBV4-1 to TRBJ1-1; D not resolved. V was pared by 4 bases and J by 0 bases, with 15 bases between. Per the germline V gene, CDR1 is MGHRA and CDR2 is YSYEKL. CDR3 length equals 16 residues. CDR3 nucleotides: TGCGCCAGCAGCCCACTACTCTCCAGAATGAACACTGAAGCTTTCTTT. Translated, it gives CASSPLLSRMNTEAFF.

The chain carries TRBV6-1 and TRBJ1-2; 7 positions match TRBD1. Trimming cost V 3 bases and J 8 bases; bases outside gene matches: 9. CDR1 is MNHNS, CDR2 SASEGT, per germline. The CDR3 loop spans 14 amino acids. CDR3 in amino acids: CASSDTGEFGGYTF. CDR3 in DNA: TGTGCCAGCAGTGATACAGGGGAATTTGGAGGCTACACCTTC.

The chain employs TRBV27 and TRBJ1-2; D is perhaps TRBD1 (6 bases). Trimming shortened V by 6 bases and J by 4 bases, and 9 bases separated the two germline ends. The germline V gene has CDR1 MNHEY and CDR2 SMNVEV (reference sequence). This CDR3 spans 12 amino acids. CDR3 residues: CASRQTGYGYTF. In nucleotides, the CDR3 is TGTGCCAGCAGGCAGACAGGCTATGGCTACACCTTC.

This clone was detected only a few times. The V gene is TRBV4-1, the J gene TRBJ2-7; D not resolved. In germline, CDR1 is MGHRA, CDR2 YSYEKL. Trimming stripped 0 bases from V and 0 bases from J, with 9 bases between. The CDR3 covers 15 residues. This chain's CDR3 is CASSQETASSYEQYF. The DNA for the CDR3 is TGCGCCAGCAGCCAAGAGACTGCTAGCTCCTACGAGCAGTACTTC.

This chain connects TRBV6-1 to TRBJ1-1; 7 bases line up with TRBD1. Germline V gene data show CDR1 as MNHNS and CDR2 as SASEGT. The CDR3 has 13 amino acids. J lost 5 bases, V lost 6 bases, and 6 bases had no gene match. The CDR3 protein is CASSVTGVTEAFF. The DNA of the CDR3 is TGTGCCAGCAGCGTCACAGGGGTGACTGAAGCTTTCTTT.

This clone was seen more than once but under ten times. The chain combines TRBV19 with TRBJ2-7, with 7 bases aligning to TRBD2. Germline-derived CDR1 and CDR2 are LNHDA and SQIVND (reference sequence). This CDR3 has 11 residues. With V trimmed by 6 bases and J by 9 bases, 5 bases remained unmatched. The CDR3 DNA reads TGTGCCAGTAGCCCGGGGGGTAGGCAGTACTTC. The encoded protein is CASSPGGRQYF.

This clone turned up a few times. This chain connects TRBV4-3 to TRBJ1-3; no definite D call. Trimming pared 0 bases from V and 0 bases from J, leaving 6 bases between. The CDR3 runs to 15 residues. CDR1 LGHNA and CDR2 YSLEER come from the germline V gene. The CDR3 is CASSQDSLSGNTIYF. The CDR3 nucleotides read TGCGCCAGCAGCCAAGACAGTCTCTCTGGAAACACCATATATTTT.

This clone was seen once. This rearrangement joins TRBV6-1 to TRBJ1-2; perhaps TRBD1 as D (5 bases). This CDR3 region has 14 residues. V gave up 1 base and J gave up 6 bases, with 12 bases separating them. Germline V CDR1 and CDR2: MNHNS, SASEGT. CDR3 protein: CASSEVGGVNGYTF. CDR3 nucleotide sequence: TGTGCCAGCAGTGAAGTGGGGGGGGTAAATGGCTACACCTTC.

The chain recombines TRBV11-2 with TRBJ2-3; 7 bases agree with TRBD1. The CDR3 is made up of 16 amino acids. After removal of 1 base from V and 0 bases from J, the junction contained 4 bases not matched to a gene. Germline CDR1 is SGHAT and CDR2 is FQNNGV. The DNA of the CDR3 is TGTGCCAGCAGCTTAGTTCCAGGGGGTAGCACAGATACGCAGTATTTT. As protein: CASSLVPGGSTDTQYF.

This clone has a handful of counts. This sequence joins TRBV5-8 and TRBJ1-2; D is possibly TRBD1 (5 bases). Germline assignment: CDR1 SGHTS and CDR2 YDEGEE. Deletions cut 0 bases from V and 8 bases from J, with 11 bases between. The CDR3 sequence is 13 residues long. The CDR3 DNA reads TGTGCCAGCAGCTTGGTACAGGCCAGAGGCTACACCTTC. This encodes CASSLVQARGYTF.

The chain employs TRBV19 and TRBJ1-1; 11 bases are a match to TRBD1. Germline V gives CDR1 LNHDA, CDR2 SQIVND (reference sequence). V shed 4 bases and J 5 bases; nucleotides not matched to a gene: 9. The CDR3 is made up of 16 amino acids. CDR3 region: CASSTQPGQGVTEAFF. The CDR3 DNA reads TGTGCCAGTAGTACGCAGCCGGGACAGGGGGTTACTGAAGCTTTCTTT.

The V call is TRBV5-6, the J call TRBJ2-5; maybe TRBD2 (6 bases). The CDR3 is made up of 12 amino acids. From germline, CDR1 is SGHDT and CDR2 YYEEEE. The germline V and J ends were trimmed by 4 bases and 4 bases, with 8 bases remaining between them. CDR3 region: CASSRRGETQYF. For the CDR3, the DNA is TGTGCCAGCAGCAGGAGGGGAGAGACCCAGTACTTC.

This sequence joins TRBV7-8 and TRBJ1-1; TRBD1 is a possible D gene (6 bases). Trimming left V 5 bases short and J 4 bases short, with 17 bases between. Germline loops: CDR1 SGHVS, CDR2 FQNEAQ. The CDR3 is 15 residues long. The CDR3, as DNA: TGTGCCAGCAGCCCCCGGGACAAGGGGGTCACTGAAGCTTTCTTT. It codes for CASSPRDKGVTEAFF.

The rearrangement uses TRBV7-9 and TRBJ1-1, with TRBD1 as a possible D gene (5 bases). The V gene lost 6 bases and the J gene lost 1 base, with 9 bases spanning the gap. The CDR3 has 13 amino acids. Germline assignment: CDR1 SEHNR and CDR2 FQNEAQ (reference sequence). The CDR3 DNA reads TGTGCCAGCAGTACAGACAGGAACACTGAAGCTTTCTTT. This codes for CASSTDRNTEAFF.

This clone has a single count. The rearrangement joins TRBV1 to TRBJ2-5; TRBD2 is the table's D call, not checked against the DNA. TRBV1 is recorded as a pseudogene. CDR3 size: 15 residues. The CDR3: CTSSQSVELVETQYF. The CDR3 DNA is TGCACCAGCAGCCAATCGGTTGAACTAGTGGAGACCCAGTACTTC.

This clone was recorded only once. The chain employs TRBV10-2 and TRBJ2-7; 7 nucleotides align to TRBD1. CDR3 length: 13 amino acids. Trimming took 7 bases from V and 2 from J; bases not matched to a gene: 5. Germline CDR1 and CDR2: WSHSY and SAAADI. In DNA, the CDR3 is TGCGCCAGCAAAAAGGGACAGCCCTACGAGCAGTACTTC. It is translated as CASKKGQPYEQYF.

This sequence joins TRBV14 and TRBJ1-4; D is perhaps TRBD1 (6 bases). Trimming took off 5 bases at V and 10 bases at J, with 14 bases between the two ends. The germline V gene encodes CDR1 SGHDN and CDR2 FVKESK. This CDR3 contains 13 residues. CDR3 loop: CASSGQFGGKLFF. The CDR3 nucleotides are TGTGCCAGCAGCGGACAGTTCGGTGGAAAACTGTTTTTT. Full variable domain (remainder filled in from reference TRBV14 and TRBJ1-4): EAGVTQFPSHSVIEKGQTVTLRCDPISGHDNLYWYRRVMGKEIKFLLHFVKESKQDESGMPNNRFLAERTGGTYSTLKVQPAELEDSGVYFCASSGQFGGKLFFGSGTQLSVL.

This chain joins TRBV16 and TRBJ2-7; TRBD2 aligns across 10 bases. The germline V gene encodes CDR1 KGHSY and CDR2 FQNENV. V was pared by 5 bases and J by 2 bases, with 9 bases of the junction left unmatched. This CDR3 has 16 amino acids. Here the CDR3 DNA reads TGTGCCAGCAGCTCCCATAGCGGGGGGCCTGCCTACGAGCAGTACTTC. Translating it yields CASSSHSGGPAYEQYF.

This clone was detected only a few times. This chain links TRBV5-1 with TRBJ2-7; possible D gene TRBD1, 6 bases. Germline loops: CDR1 SGHRS, CDR2 YFSETQ. Trimming shortened V by 3 bases and J by 4 bases, and 8 bases separated the two germline ends. The CDR3 is 12 residues long. DNA of the CDR3: TGCGCCAGCAGCTCGGACAGATACGAGCAGTACTTC. Translation gives CASSSDRYEQYF.